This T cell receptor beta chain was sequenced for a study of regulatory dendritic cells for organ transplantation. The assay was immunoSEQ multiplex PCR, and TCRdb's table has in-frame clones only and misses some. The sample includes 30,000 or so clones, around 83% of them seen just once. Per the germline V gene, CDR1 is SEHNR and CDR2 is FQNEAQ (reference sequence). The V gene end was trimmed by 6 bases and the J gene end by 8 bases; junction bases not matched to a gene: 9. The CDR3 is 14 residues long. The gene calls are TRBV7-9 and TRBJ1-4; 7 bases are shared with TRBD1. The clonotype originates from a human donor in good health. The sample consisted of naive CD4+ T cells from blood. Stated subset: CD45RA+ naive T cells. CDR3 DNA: TGTGCCAGCAGTTCGCAGGGGGTTGGGGAAAAACTGTTTTTT. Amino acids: CASSSQGVGEKLFF.